The 22 T cell receptor beta chains presented below share a single source sample, sequenced in a study of shared clonotypes between healthy human individuals. CD45RO-negative, CCR7-positively selected cells formed the naive CD8 fraction, excluding terminally differentiated effector memory CD45RA+ cells. Some clones are missing from TCRdb's copy, which holds only in-frame ones; the method was immunoSEQ multiplex PCR. Of millions of clones in the sample, approximately 94% were seen once. Sequencing was performed on naive CD8+ T cells sorted from blood. These TCRs come from a man in his late teens or twenties in good health.

This sequence joins TRBV30 and TRBJ1-2; the D is unclear. CDR3 size: 16 residues. With 3 bases removed from V and 3 bases from J, the gap between germline ends came to 20 bases. The germline CDR1 and CDR2 sequences are GTSNPN and SVGIG (reference sequence). CDR3 sequence (DNA): TGTGCCTGGAGCCGCAACCCTCTGCAAGGCCACTATGGCTACACCTTC. Its protein is CAWSRNPLQGHYGYTF. The whole variable domain, remainder taken from reference TRBV30 and TRBJ1-2, is SQTIHQWPATLVQPVGSPLSLECTVEGTSNPNLYWYRQAAGRGLQLLFYSVGIGQISSEVPQNLSASRPQDRQFILSSKKLLLSDSGFYLCAWSRNPLQGHYGYTFGSGTRLTVV.

The chain is built from TRBV10-2 and TRBJ2-1, with 7 bases fitting TRBD2. Trimming removed 5 bases from V and 3 bases from J; junction bases left unmatched: 10. Germline V gene lookup returns CDR1 WSHSY and CDR2 SAAADI. The CDR3 is 16 amino acids. For the CDR3, the DNA is TGCGCCAGCAGTACCCTAGCGGTCGACCTCTACAATGAGCAGTTCTTC. Translating gives CASSTLAVDLYNEQFF.

The chain links TRBV21-1 to TRBJ1-6; the table's TRBD1 call for D was not verified on the DNA. TRBV21-1 is recorded as a pseudogene. The CDR3 covers 18 residues. CDR3 region: CASSKGGQVNLENSPLHF. CDR3 DNA sequence: TGTGCCAGCAGCAAAGGGGGACAGGTGAATTTAGAGAATTCACCCCTCCACTTT.

The chain combines TRBV4-1 with TRBJ1-2, with TRBD1 as a possible D gene (6 bases). The germline V gene has CDR1 MGHRA and CDR2 YSYEKL. Trimming took 2 bases from V and 1 from J, leaving 11 bases between them. CDR3 length equals 15 residues. CDR3 loop: CASSQSDSVNYGYTF. The CDR3 nucleotides read TGCGCCAGCAGCCAATCGGACAGTGTTAACTATGGCTACACCTTC.

As for this clone: Distinct nucleotide sequences in the sample also encode this CDR3. This rearrangement joins TRBV6-6 to TRBJ2-7; 7 nucleotides line up with TRBD2. The trim removed 6 bases at V and 1 base at J, leaving 3 bases unmatched. The CDR3 is made up of 13 amino acids. Germline V gene sequence: CDR1 MNHNY, CDR2 SVGAGI (reference sequence). CDR3 in amino acids: CASSLSGSYEQYF. DNA of the CDR3: TGTGCCAGCAGCCTTAGCGGGTCCTACGAGCAGTACTTC.

A note on this clone: This sample includes further DNA sequences coding for the same CDR3. V gene TRBV6-5 combines with J gene TRBJ2-1; D is unclear. The CDR3 extends over 13 amino acids. V was clipped by 2 bases and J by 2 bases, with 4 bases between them. Germline CDR1 reads MNHEY; CDR2 reads SVGAGI. CDR3: CASSYGPYNEQFF. CDR3 DNA: TGTGCCAGCAGTTACGGACCCTACAATGAGCAGTTCTTC.

The chain employs TRBV9 and TRBJ1-4; D is perhaps TRBD1 (6 bases). Germline values: CDR1 SGDLS, CDR2 YYNGEE. This CDR3 is 15 amino acids long. V was trimmed by 3 bases and J by 4 bases, leaving 13 bases between them. The CDR3, as DNA: TGTGCCAGCAGCGCCGGGGGGCAGGGTAATGAAAAACTGTTTTTT. Its protein is CASSAGGQGNEKLFF.

This clone has just one count. CDR3 coding DNA: TGTGCCAGCAGGAGACTAGCGGACCAAGAGACCCAGTACTTC. The encoded protein is CASRRLADQETQYF. V and J are TRBV2 and TRBJ2-5; TRBD2 aligns across 9 bases. Germline assignment: CDR1 SNHLY and CDR2 FYNNEI. The junction had 2 bases not matched to a gene; V was cut back by 6 bases and J by 0 bases. The CDR3 totals 14 residues.

Remarks on this clone: Other DNA sequences from this sample encode an identical CDR3 as well. This sequence joins TRBV11-2 and TRBJ1-3; 7 positions match TRBD1. Germline-derived CDR1 and CDR2 are SGHAT and FQNNGV. V shed 3 bases, J shed 0 bases, and the junction held 2 bases outside the gene matches. This CDR3 is built from 15 residues. The CDR3 bases are TGTGCCAGCAGCTTGGGACAGAGCTCTGGAAACACCATATATTTT. Protein product: CASSLGQSSGNTIYF.

The chain recombines TRBV4-3 with TRBJ2-7, with D possibly matching TRBD1 (5 bases). The V end was cut by 3 bases, the J end by 6 bases, with 12 bases between. The CDR3 consists of 13 residues. Germline CDR1 and CDR2: LGHNA and YSLEER. Here the CDR3 DNA reads TGCGCCAGCAGCCACACGACAGTCGGCGAGCAGTACTTC. Protein: CASSHTTVGEQYF.

The DNA for the CDR3 is TGTGCCAGCAGCTTTCCTCGACAGGAGACTAATAACACCTTC. It specifies CASSFPRQETNNTF. The J gene is TRBJ1-2, the V gene TRBV5-6; D is perhaps TRBD1 (6 bases). Trimming removed 2 bases from V and 12 bases from J, with 20 bases in between. This CDR3 contains 14 residues. CDR1 and CDR2 from the germline V gene are SGHDT and YYEEEE.

In its sample, this clone was seen once. This chain joins TRBV13 and TRBJ2-3, with D maybe TRBD2 (5 bases). The CDR3 spans 13 residues. The V and J ends lost 1 base and 7 bases respectively, with 9 bases between them. Germline V CDR1 and CDR2: PRHDT, FYEKMQ (reference sequence). CDR3 nucleotides: TGTGCCAGCAGCTTAGCGTCGGACTATACGCAGTATTTT. Its translation: CASSLASDYTQYF.

The V gene is TRBV7-9, the J gene TRBJ2-1; D may be TRBD2 (6 bases). This CDR3 is 15 amino acids long. The germline CDR1 and CDR2 sequences are SEHNR and FQNEAQ (reference sequence). V dropped 6 bases and J dropped 4 bases, with 16 bases sitting between them. The chain's CDR3 is CASSLSGVGYNEQFF. The CDR3 DNA sequence: TGTGCCAGCAGTCTTAGCGGAGTGGGGTACAATGAGCAGTTCTTC.

This clone was detected once. J is TRBJ1-1 and V is TRBV6-5; D not resolved. CDR3 length: 13 residues. Trimming pared 6 bases from V and 12 bases from J, leaving 20 bases between. Germline V gene lookup returns CDR1 MNHEY and CDR2 SVGAGI. The CDR3 DNA sequence: TGTGCCAGCAGCCCCCCGGAGGCAGGCCAAACTTTCTTT. Translating gives CASSPPEAGQTFF.

The chain recombines TRBV7-3 with TRBJ1-2; 7 bases match TRBD1. This CDR3 is built from 13 residues. V lost 6 bases to trimming and J lost 7 bases; unmatched junction nucleotides: 8. Germline CDR1 reads SGHTA; CDR2 reads FQGTGA. The CDR3 DNA is TGTGCCAGCAGTTCACTGTCAGGGGGTGGCTACACCTTC. Protein sequence: CASSSLSGGGYTF.

This chain joins TRBV25-1 and TRBJ1-1; tentatively, D is TRBD1 (5 bases). Trimming removed 4 bases at V and 1 base at J, with 19 bases between. This CDR3 contains 17 residues. Germline V CDR1 and CDR2: MGHDK, SYGVNS. The CDR3 loop reads CASSASLGWGPNTEAFF. Here the CDR3 DNA reads TGTGCCAGCAGTGCGTCTCTCGGGTGGGGACCGAACACTGAAGCTTTCTTT.

The V call is TRBV4-1, the J call TRBJ1-4; 7 positions agree with TRBD1. Trimming removed 2 bases from V and 7 bases from J; junction bases left unmatched: 4. The CDR3 is 14 amino acids. Germline lookup yields CDR1 MGHRA and CDR2 YSYEKL. CDR3 region: CASSQPQGGEKLFF. The CDR3 bases are TGCGCCAGCAGCCAACCCCAGGGGGGTGAAAAACTGTTTTTT.

On this clone itself: Other DNA sequences from this sample encode an identical CDR3 as well. The CDR3 here is CASSLGQGTYNEQFF. The DNA for the CDR3 is TGTGCCAGCAGTTTAGGACAGGGGACCTACAATGAGCAGTTCTTC. The chain is built from TRBV27 and TRBJ2-1; 9 nucleotides line up with TRBD1. V lost 2 bases, J lost 2 bases, and 1 base stayed unmatched. This CDR3 contains 15 residues. Germline CDR1 is MNHEY and CDR2 is SMNVEV (reference sequence).

The CDR3 nucleotides read TGTGCCAGCAGCGGCGGTACAGGGGACAACTATGGCTACACCTTC. Translation gives CASSGGTGDNYGYTF. This rearrangement joins TRBV9 to TRBJ1-2; the match to TRBD1 covers 7 bases. Trimming took 3 bases from V and 2 from J; bases not matched to a gene: 7. CDR3 length: 15 residues. Germline V gives CDR1 SGDLS, CDR2 YYNGEE.

The chain carries TRBV7-2 and TRBJ2-1; no definite D call. The CDR3 runs to 13 residues. The germline V and J ends were trimmed by 5 bases and 7 bases, with 12 bases remaining between them. Germline V gene sequence: CDR1 SGHTA, CDR2 FQGNSA. CDR3 sequence (DNA): TGTGCCAGCAGCCCACGGGCTTGGAATGAGCAGTTCTTC. Protein product: CASSPRAWNEQFF.

This clone was seen only once. The gene calls are TRBV4-1 and TRBJ2-5, with TRBD1 matching over 7 bases. The CDR3 extends over 16 amino acids. The V gene's germline CDR1 is MGHRA and CDR2 YSYEKL. Trimming removed 3 bases from V and 3 bases from J; junction bases left unmatched: 10. CDR3 bases: TGCGCCAGCAGCCAGCGGGCCAACAGGGGCAAAGAGACCCAGTACTTC. Its protein product is CASSQRANRGKETQYF.

This chain connects TRBV29-1 to TRBJ2-7; TRBD2 agrees at 8 bases. The CDR3 sequence is 16 residues long. The ends lost 6 bases at V and 2 bases at J; junction bases unmatched: 15. The V gene's germline CDR1 is SQVTM and CDR2 ANQGSEA. CDR3 nucleotide sequence: TGCAGCGTGCGGGGGTGGGGACTAGAAGTTCCCTACGAGCAGTACTTC. This gives the protein CSVRGWGLEVPYEQYF.